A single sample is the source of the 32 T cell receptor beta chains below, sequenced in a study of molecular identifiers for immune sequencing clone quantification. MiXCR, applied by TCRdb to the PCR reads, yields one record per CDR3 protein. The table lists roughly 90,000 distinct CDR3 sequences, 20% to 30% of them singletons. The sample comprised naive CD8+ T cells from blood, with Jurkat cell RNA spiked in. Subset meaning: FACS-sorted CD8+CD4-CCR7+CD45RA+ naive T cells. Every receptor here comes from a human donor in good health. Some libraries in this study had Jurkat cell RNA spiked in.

In DNA form, the CDR3 reads TGTGCCAGCAGTTTAAGGCGAATTGAAAAACTGTTTTTT. Translated, it gives CASSLRRIEKLFF. V gene TRBV28 combines with J gene TRBJ1-4; unclear D gene. The germline V gene has CDR1 MDHEN and CDR2 SYDVKM. The CDR3 length is 13 residues. V dropped 2 bases and J dropped 7 bases, with 8 bases sitting between them.

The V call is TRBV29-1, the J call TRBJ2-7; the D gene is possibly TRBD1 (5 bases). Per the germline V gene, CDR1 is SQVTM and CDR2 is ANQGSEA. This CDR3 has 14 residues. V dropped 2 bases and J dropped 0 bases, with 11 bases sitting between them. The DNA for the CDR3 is TGCAGCGTTGAAACAGGCGTTAGCTCCTACGAGCAGTACTTC. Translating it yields CSVETGVSSYEQYF.

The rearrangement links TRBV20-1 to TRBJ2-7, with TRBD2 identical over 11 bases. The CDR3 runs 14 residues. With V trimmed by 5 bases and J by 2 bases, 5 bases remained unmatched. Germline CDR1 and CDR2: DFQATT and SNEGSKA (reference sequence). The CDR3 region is CSAGGTSGPYEQYF. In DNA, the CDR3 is TGCAGTGCTGGCGGGACTAGCGGCCCCTACGAGCAGTACTTC.

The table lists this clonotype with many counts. CDR3 nucleotide sequence: TGTGCCAGCAGTTCAGGGGGCCATAGCAATCAGCCCCAGCATTTT. Translation gives CASSSGGHSNQPQHF. The chain employs TRBV28 and TRBJ1-5; 8 nucleotides align to TRBD1. The V gene end was trimmed by 4 bases and the J gene end by 0 bases; junction bases not matched to a gene: 2. Germline CDR1 is MDHEN and CDR2 is SYDVKM. The CDR3 contains 15 residues.

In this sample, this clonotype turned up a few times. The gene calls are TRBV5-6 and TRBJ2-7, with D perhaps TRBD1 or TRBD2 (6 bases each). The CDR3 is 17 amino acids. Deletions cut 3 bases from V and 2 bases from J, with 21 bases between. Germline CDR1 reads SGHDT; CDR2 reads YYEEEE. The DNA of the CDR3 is TGTGCCAGCAGCTCGGAGGGGGGACACCTATTGCCCTACGAGCAGTACTTC. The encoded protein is CASSSEGGHLLPYEQYF.

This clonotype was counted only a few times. Written as DNA, the CDR3 is TGTGCCAGCAGCCAAGATCTTGAGACACGGGTGTACGAGCAGTACTTC. This sequence encodes CASSQDLETRVYEQYF. The genes are TRBV4-2 and TRBJ2-7; D is unresolved. The CDR3 is 16 amino acids. Trimming cost V 0 bases and J 4 bases, with 16 bases left between them. Germline loops: CDR1 LGHNA, CDR2 YNFKEQ.

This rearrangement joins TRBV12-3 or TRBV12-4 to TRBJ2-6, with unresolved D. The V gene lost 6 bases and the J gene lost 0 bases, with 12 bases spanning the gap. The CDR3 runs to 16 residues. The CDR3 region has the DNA TGTGCCAGCAGCCATCGGTGGAACTCTGGGGCCAACGTCCTGACTTTC. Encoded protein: CASSHRWNSGANVLTF.

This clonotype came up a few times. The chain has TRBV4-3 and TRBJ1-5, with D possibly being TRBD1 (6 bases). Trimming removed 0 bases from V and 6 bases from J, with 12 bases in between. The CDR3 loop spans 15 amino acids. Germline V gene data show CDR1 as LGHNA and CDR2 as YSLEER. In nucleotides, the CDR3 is TGCGCCAGCAGCCAAGACCAAACAGGGCTTCAGCCCCAGCATTTT. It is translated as CASSQDQTGLQPQHF.

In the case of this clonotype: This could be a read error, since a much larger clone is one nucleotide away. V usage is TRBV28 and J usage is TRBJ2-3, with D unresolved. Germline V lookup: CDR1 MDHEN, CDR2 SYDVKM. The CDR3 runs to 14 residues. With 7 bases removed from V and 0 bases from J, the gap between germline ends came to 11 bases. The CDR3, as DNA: TGTGCCAGCATTCCTCGGAGTAGCACAGATACGCAGTATTTT. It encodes CASIPRSSTDTQYF.

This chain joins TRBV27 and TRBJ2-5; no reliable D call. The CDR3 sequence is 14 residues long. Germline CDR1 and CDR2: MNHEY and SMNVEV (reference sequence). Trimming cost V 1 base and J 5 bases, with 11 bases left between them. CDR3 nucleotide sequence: TGTGCCAGCAGTTTATTAGGCCAGCAGGAGACCCAGTACTTC. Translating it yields CASSLLGQQETQYF.

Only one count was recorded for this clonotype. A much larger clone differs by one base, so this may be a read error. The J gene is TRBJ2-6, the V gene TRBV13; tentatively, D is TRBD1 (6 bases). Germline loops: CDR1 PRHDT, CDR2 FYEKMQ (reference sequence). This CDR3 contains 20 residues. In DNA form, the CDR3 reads TGTGCCAGCAGCTCACCCCCGGACAGAAGCCCGGTTTACGGGGCCAACGCCCTGACTTTC. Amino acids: CASSSPPDRSPVYGANALTF.

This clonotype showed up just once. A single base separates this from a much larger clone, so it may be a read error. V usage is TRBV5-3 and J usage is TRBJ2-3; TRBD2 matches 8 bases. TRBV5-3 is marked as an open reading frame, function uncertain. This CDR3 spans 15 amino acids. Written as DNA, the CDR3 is TGTGCCAGCAGCTTACCAGCGGGGGTCACAGATACGCAGTATTTT. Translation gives CASSLPAGVTDTQYF.

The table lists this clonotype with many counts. The CDR3 sequence: CASSEVGGTGEAFF. The CDR3 nucleotides read TGTGCCAGCAGTGAAGTTGGGGGGACAGGCGAAGCTTTCTTT. The rearrangement joins TRBV6-1 to TRBJ1-1; 8 nucleotides align to TRBD1. The CDR3 is 14 amino acids. Germline values: CDR1 MNHNS, CDR2 SASEGT. The V gene end was trimmed by 1 base and the J gene end by 8 bases; junction bases not matched to a gene: 6.

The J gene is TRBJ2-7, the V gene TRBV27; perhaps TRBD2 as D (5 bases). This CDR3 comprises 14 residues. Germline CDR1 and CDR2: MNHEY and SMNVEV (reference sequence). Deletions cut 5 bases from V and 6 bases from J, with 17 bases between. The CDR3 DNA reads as TGTGCCAGCAGTCCGTATACGCAGGAGGTCGAGCAGTACTTC. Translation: CASSPYTQEVEQYF.

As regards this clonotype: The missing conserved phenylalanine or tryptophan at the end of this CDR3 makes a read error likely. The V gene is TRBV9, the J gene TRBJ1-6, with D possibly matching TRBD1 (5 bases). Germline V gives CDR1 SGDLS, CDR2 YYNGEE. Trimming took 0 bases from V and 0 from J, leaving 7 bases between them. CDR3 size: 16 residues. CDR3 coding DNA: TGTGCCAGCAGCGTAGAGGGGAGCTCCTATAATTCACCCCTCCACTTA. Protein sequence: CASSVEGSSYNSPLHL.

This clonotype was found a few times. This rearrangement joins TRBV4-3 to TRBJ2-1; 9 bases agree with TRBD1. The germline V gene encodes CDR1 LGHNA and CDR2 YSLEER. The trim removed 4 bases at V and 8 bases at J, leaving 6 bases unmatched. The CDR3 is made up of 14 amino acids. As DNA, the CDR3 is TGCGCCAGCAGCCCGGGACAGGGTGAATATGAGCAGTTCTTC. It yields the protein CASSPGQGEYEQFF.

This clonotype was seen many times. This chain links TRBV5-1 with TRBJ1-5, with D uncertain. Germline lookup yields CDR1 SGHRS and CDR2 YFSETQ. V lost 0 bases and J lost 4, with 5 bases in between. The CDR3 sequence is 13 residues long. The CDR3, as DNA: TGCGCCAGCAGCTTGGCCCCGAATCAGCCCCAGCATTTT. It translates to CASSLAPNQPQHF.

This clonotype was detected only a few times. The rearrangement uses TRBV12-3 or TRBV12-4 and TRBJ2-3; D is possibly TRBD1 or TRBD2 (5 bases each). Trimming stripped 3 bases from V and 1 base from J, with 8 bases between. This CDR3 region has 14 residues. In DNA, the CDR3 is TGTGCCAGCAGTTTCTTGGGGGGCACAGATACGCAGTATTTT. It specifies CASSFLGGTDTQYF.

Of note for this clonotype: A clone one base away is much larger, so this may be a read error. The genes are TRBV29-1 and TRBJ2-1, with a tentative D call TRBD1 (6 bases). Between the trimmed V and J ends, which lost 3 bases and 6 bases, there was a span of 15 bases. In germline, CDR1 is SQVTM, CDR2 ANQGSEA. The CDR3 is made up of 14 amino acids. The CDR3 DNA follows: TGCAGCGTTGACGATGGAGAAGGGGGCAATGAGCAGTTCTTC. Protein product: CSVDDGEGGNEQFF.

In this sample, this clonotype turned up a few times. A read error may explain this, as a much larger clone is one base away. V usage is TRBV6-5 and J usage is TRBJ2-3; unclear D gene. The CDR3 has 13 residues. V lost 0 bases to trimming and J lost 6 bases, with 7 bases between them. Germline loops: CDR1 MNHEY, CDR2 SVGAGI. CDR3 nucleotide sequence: TGTGCCAGCAGTTACTCTGGGCCTGATACGCAGTATTTT. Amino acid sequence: CASSYSGPDTQYF.

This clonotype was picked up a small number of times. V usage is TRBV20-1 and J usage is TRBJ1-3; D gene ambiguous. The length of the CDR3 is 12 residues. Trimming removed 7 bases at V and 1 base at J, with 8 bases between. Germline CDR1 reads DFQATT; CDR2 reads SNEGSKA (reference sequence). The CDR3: CSVSDSGNTIYF. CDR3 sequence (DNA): TGCAGTGTGTCGGATTCTGGAAACACCATATATTTT.

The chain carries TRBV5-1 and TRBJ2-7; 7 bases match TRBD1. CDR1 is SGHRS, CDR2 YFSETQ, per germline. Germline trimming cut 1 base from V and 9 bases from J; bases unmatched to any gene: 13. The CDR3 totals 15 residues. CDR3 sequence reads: CASSLMGQITNAQYF. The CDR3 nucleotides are TGCGCCAGCAGCTTGATGGGACAGATCACAAACGCGCAGTACTTC.

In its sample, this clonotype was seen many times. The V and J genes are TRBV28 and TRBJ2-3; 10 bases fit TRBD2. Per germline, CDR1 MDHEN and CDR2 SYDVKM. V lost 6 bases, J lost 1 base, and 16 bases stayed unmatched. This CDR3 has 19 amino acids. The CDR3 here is CASRFLAGVGTKGTDTQYF. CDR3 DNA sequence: TGTGCCAGCAGGTTTCTAGCGGGAGTCGGTACTAAAGGCACAGATACGCAGTATTTT. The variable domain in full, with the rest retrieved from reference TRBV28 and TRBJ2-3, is DVKVTQSSRYLVKRTGEKVFLECVQDMDHENMFWYRQDPGLGLRLIYFSYDVKMKEKGDIPEGYSVSREKKERFSLILESASTNQTSMYLCASRFLAGVGTKGTDTQYFGPGTRLTVL.

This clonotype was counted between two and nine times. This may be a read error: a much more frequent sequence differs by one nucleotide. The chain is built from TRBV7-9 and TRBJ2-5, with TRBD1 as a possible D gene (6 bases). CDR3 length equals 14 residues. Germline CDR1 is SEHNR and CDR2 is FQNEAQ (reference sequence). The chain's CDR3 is CASTPPGDQEPQYF. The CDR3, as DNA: TGTGCCAGCACACCACCAGGGGACCAAGAGCCCCAGTACTTC.

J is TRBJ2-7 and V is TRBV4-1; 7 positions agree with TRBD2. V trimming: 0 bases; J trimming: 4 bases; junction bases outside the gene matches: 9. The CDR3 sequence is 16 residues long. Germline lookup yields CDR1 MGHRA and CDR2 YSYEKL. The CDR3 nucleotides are TGCGCCAGCAGCCAAGATCTAGGACGGGGAGGGTACGAGCAGTACTTC. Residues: CASSQDLGRGGYEQYF.

This CDR3 reads CASSPAIRNQPQHF. Here the CDR3 DNA reads TGTGCCAGCAGCCCAGCTATTCGCAATCAGCCCCAGCATTTT. The V call is TRBV6-2 or TRBV6-3, the J call TRBJ1-5; D call uncertain. Germline CDR1 and CDR2: MNHEY and SVGEGT. This CDR3 is 14 amino acids long. The ends were cut back, 6 bases at V and 2 bases at J, with 11 bases in the middle.

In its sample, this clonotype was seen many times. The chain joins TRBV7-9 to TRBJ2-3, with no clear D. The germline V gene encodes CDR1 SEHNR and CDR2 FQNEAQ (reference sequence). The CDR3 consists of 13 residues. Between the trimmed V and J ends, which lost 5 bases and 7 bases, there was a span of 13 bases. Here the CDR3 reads CASSPRTKYTQYF. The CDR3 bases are TGTGCCAGCAGCCCTCGGACCAAATATACGCAGTATTTT.

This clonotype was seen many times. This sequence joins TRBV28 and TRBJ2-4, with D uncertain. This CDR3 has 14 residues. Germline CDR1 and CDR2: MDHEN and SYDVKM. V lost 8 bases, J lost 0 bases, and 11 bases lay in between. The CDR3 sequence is CASGSQLAKNIQYF. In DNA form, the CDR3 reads TGTGCCAGCGGTTCTCAGTTAGCCAAAAACATTCAGTACTTC.

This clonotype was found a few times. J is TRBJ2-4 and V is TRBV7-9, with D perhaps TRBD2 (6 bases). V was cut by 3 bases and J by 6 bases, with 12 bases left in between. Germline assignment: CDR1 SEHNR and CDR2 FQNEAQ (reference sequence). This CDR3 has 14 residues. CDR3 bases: TGTGCCAGCAGCTTGGCCGGGAGCTTAAACATTCAGTACTTC. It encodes CASSLAGSLNIQYF.

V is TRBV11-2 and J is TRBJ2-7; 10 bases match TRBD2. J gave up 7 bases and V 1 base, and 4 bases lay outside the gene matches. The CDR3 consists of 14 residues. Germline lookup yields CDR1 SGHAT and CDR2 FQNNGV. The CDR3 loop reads CASSLASGRVEQYF. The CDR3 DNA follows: TGTGCCAGCAGCTTAGCTAGCGGGAGAGTTGAGCAGTACTTC.

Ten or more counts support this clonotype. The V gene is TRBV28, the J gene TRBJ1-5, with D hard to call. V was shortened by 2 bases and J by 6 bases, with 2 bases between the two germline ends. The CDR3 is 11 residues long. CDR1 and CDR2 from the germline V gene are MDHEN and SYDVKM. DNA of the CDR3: TGTGCCAGCAGTTTAGGTCAGCCCCAGCATTTT. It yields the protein CASSLGQPQHF.

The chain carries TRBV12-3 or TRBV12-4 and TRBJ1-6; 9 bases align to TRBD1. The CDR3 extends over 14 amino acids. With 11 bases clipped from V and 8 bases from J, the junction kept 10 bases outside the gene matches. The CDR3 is CAGTTGTGYSPLHF. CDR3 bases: TGTGCCGGCACTACCGGGACAGGGTATTCACCCCTCCACTTT.